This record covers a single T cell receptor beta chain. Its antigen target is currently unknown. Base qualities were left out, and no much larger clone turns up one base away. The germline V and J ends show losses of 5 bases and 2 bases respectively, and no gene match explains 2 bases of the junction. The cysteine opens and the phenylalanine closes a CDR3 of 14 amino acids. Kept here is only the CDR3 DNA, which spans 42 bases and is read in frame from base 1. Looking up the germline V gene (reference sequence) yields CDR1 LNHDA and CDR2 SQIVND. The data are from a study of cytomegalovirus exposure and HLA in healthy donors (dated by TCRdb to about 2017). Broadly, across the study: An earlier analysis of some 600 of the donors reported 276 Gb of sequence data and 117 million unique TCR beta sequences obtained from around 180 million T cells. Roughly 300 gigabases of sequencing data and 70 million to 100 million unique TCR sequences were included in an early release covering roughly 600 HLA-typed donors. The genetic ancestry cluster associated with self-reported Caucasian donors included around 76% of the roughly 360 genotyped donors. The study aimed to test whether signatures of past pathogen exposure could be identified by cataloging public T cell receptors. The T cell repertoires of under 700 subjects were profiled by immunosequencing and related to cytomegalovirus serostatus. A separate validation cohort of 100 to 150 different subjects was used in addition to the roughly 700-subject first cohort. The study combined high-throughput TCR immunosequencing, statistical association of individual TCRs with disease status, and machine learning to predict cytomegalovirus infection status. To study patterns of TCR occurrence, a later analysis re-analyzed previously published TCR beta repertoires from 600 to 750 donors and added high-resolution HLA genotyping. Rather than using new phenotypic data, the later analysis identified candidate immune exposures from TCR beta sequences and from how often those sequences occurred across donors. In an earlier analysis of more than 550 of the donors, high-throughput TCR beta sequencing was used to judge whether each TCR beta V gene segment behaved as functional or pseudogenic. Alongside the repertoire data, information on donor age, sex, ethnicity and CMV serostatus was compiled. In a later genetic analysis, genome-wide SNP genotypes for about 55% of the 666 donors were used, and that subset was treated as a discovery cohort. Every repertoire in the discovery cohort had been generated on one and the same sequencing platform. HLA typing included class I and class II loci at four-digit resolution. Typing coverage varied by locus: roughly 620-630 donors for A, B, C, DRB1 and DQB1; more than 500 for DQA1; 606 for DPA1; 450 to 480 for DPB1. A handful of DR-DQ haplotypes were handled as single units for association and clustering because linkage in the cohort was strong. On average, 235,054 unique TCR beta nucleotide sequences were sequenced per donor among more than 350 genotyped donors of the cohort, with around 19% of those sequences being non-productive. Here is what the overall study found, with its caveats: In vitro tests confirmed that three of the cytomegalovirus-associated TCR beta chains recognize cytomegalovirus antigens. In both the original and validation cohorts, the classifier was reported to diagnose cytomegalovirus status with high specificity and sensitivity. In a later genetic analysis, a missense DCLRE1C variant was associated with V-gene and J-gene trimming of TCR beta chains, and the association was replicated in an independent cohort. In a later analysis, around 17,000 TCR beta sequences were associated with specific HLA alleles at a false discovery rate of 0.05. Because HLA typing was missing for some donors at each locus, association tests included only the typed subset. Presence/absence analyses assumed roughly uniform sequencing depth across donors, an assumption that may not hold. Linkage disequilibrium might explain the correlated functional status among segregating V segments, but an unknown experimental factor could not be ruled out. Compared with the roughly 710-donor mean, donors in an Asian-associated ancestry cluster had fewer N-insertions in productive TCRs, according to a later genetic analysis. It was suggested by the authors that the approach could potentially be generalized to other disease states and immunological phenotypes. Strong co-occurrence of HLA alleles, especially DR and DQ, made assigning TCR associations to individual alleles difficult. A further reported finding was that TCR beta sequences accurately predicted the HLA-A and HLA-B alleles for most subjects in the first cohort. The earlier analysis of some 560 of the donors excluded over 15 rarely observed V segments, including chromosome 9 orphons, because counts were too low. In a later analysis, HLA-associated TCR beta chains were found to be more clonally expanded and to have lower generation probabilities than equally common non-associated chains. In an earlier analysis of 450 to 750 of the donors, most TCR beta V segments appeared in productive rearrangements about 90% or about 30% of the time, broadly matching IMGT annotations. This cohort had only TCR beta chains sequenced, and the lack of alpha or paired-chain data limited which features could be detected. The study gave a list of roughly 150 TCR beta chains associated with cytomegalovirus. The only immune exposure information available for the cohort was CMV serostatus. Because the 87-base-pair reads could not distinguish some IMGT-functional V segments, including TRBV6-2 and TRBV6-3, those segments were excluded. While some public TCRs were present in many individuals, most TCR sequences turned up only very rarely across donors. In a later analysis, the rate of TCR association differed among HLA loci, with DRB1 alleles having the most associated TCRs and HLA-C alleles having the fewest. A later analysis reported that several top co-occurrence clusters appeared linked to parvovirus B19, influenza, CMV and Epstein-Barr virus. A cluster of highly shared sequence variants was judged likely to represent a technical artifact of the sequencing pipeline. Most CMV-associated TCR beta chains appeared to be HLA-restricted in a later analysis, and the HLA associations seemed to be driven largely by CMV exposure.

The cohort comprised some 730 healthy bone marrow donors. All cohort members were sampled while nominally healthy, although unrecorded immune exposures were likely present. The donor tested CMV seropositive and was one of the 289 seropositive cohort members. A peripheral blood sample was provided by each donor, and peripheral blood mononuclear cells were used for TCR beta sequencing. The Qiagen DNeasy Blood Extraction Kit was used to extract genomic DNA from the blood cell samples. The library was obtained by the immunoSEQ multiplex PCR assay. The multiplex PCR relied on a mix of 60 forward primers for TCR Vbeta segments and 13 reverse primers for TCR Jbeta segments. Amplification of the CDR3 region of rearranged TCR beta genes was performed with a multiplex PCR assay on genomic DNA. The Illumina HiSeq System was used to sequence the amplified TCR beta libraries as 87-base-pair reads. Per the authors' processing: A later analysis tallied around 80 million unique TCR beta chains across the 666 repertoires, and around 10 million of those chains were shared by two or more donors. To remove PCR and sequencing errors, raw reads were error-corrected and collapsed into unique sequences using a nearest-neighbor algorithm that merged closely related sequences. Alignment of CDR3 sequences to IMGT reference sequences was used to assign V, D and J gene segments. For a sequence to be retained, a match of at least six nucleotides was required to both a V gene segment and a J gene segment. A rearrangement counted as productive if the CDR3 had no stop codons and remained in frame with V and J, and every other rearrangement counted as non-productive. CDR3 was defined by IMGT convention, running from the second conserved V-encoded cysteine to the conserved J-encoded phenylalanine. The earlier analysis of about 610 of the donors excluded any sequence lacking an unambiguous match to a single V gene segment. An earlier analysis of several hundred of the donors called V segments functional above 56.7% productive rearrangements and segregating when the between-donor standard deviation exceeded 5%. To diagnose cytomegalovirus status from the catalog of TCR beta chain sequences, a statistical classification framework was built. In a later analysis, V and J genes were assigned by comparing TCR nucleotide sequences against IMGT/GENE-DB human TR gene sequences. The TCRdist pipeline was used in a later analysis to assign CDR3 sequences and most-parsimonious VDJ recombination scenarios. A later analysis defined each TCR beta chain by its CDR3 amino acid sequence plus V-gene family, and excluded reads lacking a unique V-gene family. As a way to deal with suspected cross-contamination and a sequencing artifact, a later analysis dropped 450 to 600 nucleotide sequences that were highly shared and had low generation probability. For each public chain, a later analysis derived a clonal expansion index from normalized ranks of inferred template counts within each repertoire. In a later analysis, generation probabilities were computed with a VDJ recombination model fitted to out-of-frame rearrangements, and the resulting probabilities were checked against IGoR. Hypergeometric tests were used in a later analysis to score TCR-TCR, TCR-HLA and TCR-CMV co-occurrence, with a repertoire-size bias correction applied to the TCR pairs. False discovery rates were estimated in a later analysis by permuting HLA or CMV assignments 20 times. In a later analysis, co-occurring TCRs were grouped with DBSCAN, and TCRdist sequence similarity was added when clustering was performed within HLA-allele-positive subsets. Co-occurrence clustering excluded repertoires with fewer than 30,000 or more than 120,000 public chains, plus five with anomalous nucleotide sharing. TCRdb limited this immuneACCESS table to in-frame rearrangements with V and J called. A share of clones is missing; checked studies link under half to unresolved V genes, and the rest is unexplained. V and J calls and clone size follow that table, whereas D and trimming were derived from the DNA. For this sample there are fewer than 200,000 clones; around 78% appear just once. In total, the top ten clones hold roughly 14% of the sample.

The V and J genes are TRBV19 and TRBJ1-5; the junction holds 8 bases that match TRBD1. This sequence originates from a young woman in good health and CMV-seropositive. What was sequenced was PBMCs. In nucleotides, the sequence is TGTGCCAGTAGTCAACAGGGGGGCAATCAGCCCCAGCATTTT. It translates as CASSQQGGNQPQHF.